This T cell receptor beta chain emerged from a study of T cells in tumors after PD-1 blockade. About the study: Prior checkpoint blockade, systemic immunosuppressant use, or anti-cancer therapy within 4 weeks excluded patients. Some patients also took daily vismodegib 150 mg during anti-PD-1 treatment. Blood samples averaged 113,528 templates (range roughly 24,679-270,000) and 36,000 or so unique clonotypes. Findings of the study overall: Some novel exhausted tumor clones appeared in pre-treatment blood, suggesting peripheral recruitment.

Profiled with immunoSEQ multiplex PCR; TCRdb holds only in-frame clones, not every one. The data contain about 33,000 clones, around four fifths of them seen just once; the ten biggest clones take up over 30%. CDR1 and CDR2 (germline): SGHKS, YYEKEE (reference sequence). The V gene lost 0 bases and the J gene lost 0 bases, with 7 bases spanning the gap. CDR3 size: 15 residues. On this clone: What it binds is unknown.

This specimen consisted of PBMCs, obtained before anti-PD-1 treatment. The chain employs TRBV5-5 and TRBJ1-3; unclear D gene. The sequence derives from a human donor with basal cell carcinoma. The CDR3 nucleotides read TGTGCCAGCAGCTTGGACGGCAGCTCTGGAAACACCATATATTTT. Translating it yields CASSLDGSSGNTIYF. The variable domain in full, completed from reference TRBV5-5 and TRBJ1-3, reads DAGVTQSPTHLIKTRGQQVTLRCSPISGHKSVSWYQQVLGQGPQFIFQYYEKEERGRGNFPDRFSARQFPNYSSELNVNALLLGDSALYLCASSLDGSSGNTIYFGEGSWLTVV.